Sequencing of this T cell receptor (beta chain) was carried out in a study of cytomegalovirus exposure and HLA in healthy donors. Study-wide points: Per a later analysis, 15,000 to 20,000 TCR beta sequences showed association with HLA alleles at 0.05 false discovery rate.

With 60 Vbeta and 13 Jbeta primers, the PCR was carried out. TCRdb keeps only in-frame clones here, not all; method: immunoSEQ multiplex PCR. The data show about 120,000 clones, with roughly three quarters seen just once and around 10% held by the top ten. Donors counted as nominally healthy when sampled, yet unrecorded immune exposures were likely. Remarks on this clone: No antigen is known for it.

Germline lookup yields CDR1 SGDLS and CDR2 YYNGEE. V lost 3 bases, J lost 5 bases, and 12 bases lay in between. This CDR3 has 15 residues. What was sequenced was PBMCs. The sequence was collected from a woman aged 40 to 50 in good health and CMV-seropositive. This chain connects TRBV9 to TRBJ1-6; maybe TRBD1 (5 bases). The CDR3 region is CASSARDGNNSPLHF. DNA for the CDR3: TGTGCCAGCAGCGCGCGGGACGGAAATAATTCACCCCTCCACTTT.